What follows is one TCR beta chain and its context. Its antigen is currently unknown. Other DNA sequences in the same sample also yield this CDR3. V lost 0 bases to trimming and J lost 2 bases; unmatched junction nucleotides: 0. The CDR3 has 15 amino acids. CDR1 and CDR2 (germline): SGHRS, YFSETQ. Study processing details: Junction-only immunoSEQ data arrived without quality scores, meaning filtering differed. Measured with immunoSEQ multiplex PCR; TCRdb has only the in-frame clones, and not every one. That table gives V, J and clone size, and the DNA gave D and trimming. This sample has more than 2,000,000 clones, with over 85% found just once. These data are taken from a study of shared clonotypes between healthy human individuals. Study outcomes and limitations: When compared with the clonotypes that were shared by all four sorted-subset donors, the non-shared clonotypes turned out to have lower generation probabilities. On the whole, naive subsets had larger estimated richness than memory subsets had.

Donors, without exception, were Caucasian adults residing in Nashville, Tennessee. Sequenced input: naive CD4+ T cells sorted from blood. Documented subset: CD45RA+ positively selected. This clonotype originated in a young man in good health. The chain uses TRBV5-1 and TRBJ1-1; 11 nucleotides align to TRBD1. CDR3 DNA: TGCGCCAGCAGCTTGGGGACAGGGGGCAACACTGAAGCTTTCTTT. Translated, it gives CASSLGTGGNTEAFF. The variable domain in full, with the rest retrieved from reference TRBV5-1 and TRBJ1-1, is KAGVTQTPRYLIKTRGQQVTLSCSPISGHRSVSWYQQTPGQGLQFLFEYFSETQRNKGNFPGRFSGRQFSNSRSEMNVSTLELGDSALYLCASSLGTGGNTEAFFGQGTRLTVV.